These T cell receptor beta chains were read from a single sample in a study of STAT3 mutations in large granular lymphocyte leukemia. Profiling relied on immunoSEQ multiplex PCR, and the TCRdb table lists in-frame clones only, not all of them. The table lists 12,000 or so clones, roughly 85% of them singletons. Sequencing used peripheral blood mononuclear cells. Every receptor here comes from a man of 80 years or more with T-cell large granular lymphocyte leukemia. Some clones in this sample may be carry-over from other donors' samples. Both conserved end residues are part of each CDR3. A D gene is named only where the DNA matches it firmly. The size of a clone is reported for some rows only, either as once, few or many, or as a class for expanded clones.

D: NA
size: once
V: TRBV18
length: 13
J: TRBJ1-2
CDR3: CASSPSTDYGYTF
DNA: TGTGCCAGCTCACCATCGACTGACTATGGCTACACCTTC

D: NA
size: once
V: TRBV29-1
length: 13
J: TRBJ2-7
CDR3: CSVFGMPAYEQYF
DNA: TGCAGCGTTTTCGGGATGCCGGCATACGAGCAGTACTTC

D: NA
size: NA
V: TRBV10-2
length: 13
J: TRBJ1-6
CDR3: CASGGTTNSPLHF
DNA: TGCGCCAGCGGCGGGACTACGAATTCACCCCTCCACTTT

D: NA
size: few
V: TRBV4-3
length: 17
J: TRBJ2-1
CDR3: CASSQDRTTGPYNEQFF
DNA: TGCGCCAGCAGCCAAGATCGGACAACCGGACCTTACAATGAGCAGTTCTTC

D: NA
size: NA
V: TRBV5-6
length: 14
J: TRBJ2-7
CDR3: CASSLGWDSYEQYF
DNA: TGTGCCAGCAGCTTGGGTTGGGACTCCTACGAGCAGTACTTC

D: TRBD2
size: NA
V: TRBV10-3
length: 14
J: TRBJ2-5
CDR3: CAISGSGTGETQYF
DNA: TGTGCCATCAGTGGTAGCGGGACCGGAGAGACCCAGTACTTC

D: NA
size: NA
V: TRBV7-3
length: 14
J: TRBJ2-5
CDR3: CASSLAGNQETQYF
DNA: TGTGCCAGCAGCTTAGCCGGGAACCAAGAGACCCAGTACTTC

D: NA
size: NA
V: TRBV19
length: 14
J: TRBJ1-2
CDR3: CASSILRGARGYTF
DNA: TGTGCCAGTAGTATACTGCGGGGGGCGCGAGGCTACACCTTC

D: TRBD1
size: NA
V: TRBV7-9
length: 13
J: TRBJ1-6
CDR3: CASSVGQGSPLHF
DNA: TGTGCCAGCAGCGTGGGACAGGGCTCACCCCTCCACTTT

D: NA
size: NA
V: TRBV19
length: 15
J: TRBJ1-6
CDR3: CASSIAQVKDSPLHF
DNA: TGTGCCAGTAGTATAGCCCAGGTCAAGGATTCACCCCTCCACTTT

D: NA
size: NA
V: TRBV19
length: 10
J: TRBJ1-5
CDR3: CASNREPQHF
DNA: TGTGCCAGTAACCGGGAGCCCCAGCATTTT

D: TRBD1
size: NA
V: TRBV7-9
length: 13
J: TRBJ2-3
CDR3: CASSPRGPDTQYF
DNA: TGTGCCAGCAGCCCCAGGGGGCCAGATACGCAGTATTTT

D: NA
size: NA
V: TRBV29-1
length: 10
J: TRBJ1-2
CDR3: CSVSHNGYTF
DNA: TGCAGCGTTAGTCACAATGGCTACACCTTC

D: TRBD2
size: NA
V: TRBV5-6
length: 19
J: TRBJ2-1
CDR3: CASSRPTSGGWSSYNEQFF
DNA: TGTGCCAGCAGCCGTCCGACTAGCGGGGGATGGAGCTCCTACAATGAGCAGTTCTTC

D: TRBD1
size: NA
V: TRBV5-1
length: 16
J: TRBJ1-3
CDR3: CASSGRQGGGGNTIYF
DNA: TGCGCCAGCAGCGGTCGACAGGGTGGAGGAGGAAACACCATATATTTT

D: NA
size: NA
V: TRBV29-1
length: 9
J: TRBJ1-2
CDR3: CSVDGWSTF
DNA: TGCAGCGTTGATGGATGGAGTACCTTC

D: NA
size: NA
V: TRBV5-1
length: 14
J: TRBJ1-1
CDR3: CASGTGTLGTEAFF
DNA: TGCGCCAGCGGTACGGGGACTTTGGGGACTGAAGCTTTCTTT

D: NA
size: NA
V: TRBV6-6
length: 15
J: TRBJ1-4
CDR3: CASSSYGATNEKLFF
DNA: TGTGCCAGCAGTTCCTACGGTGCAACTAATGAAAAACTGTTTTTT

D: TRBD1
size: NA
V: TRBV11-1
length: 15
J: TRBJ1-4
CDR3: CASSNRQGPNEKLFF
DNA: TGTGCCAGCAGCAACAGACAGGGACCTAATGAAAAACTGTTTTTT

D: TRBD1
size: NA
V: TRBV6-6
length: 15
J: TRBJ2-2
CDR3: CASSQGTGVTGELFF
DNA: TGTGCCAGCAGCCAGGGGACAGGGGTCACCGGGGAGCTGTTTTTT

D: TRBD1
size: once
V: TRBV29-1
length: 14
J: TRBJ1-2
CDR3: CSVEGQGVGTGYTF
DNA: TGCAGCGTTGAAGGACAGGGAGTCGGTACAGGCTACACCTTC

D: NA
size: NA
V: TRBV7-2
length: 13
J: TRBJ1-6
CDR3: CASSPLVSSPLHF
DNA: TGTGCCAGCAGCCCCTTGGTTTCTTCACCCCTCCACTTT

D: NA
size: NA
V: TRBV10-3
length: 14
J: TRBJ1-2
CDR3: CAISERTAFVGYTF
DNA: TGTGCCATCAGTGAGAGGACGGCCTTTGTGGGCTACACCTTC

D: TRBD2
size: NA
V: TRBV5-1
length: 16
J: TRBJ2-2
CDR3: CASSLDGGAKSGELFF
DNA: TGCGCCAGCAGCTTGGACGGGGGGGCGAAGTCCGGGGAGCTGTTTTTT

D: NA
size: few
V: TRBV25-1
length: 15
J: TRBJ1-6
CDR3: CASRERGDYNSPLHF
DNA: TGTGCCAGCAGGGAGAGGGGAGATTATAATTCACCCCTCCACTTT

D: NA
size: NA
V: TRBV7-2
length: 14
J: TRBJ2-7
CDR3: CASSLVVETYEQYF
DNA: TGTGCCAGCAGCTTAGTGGTAGAGACCTACGAGCAGTACTTC

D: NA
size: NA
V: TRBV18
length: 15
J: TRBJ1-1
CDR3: CASSPLDRRNTEAFF
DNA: TGTGCCAGCTCACCCCTAGACAGGAGGAACACTGAAGCTTTCTTT

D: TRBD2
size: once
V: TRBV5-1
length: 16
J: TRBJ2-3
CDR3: CASSLRVAGGTDTQYF
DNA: TGCGCCAGCAGCTTGCGAGTAGCGGGGGGCACAGATACGCAGTATTTT

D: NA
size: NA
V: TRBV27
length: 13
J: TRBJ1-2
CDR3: CASSPRGQSGYTF
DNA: TGTGCCAGCAGTCCCCGGGGCCAGAGCGGCTACACCTTC

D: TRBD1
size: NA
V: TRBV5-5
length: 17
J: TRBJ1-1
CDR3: CASSNHDTQGMNTEAFF
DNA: TGTGCCAGCAGCAACCACGACACACAGGGGATGAACACTGAAGCTTTCTTT

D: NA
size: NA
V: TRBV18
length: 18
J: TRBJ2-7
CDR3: CASSPIGTAIPSSYEQYF
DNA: TGTGCCAGCTCACCAATTGGCACGGCGATCCCCTCAAGTTACGAGCAGTACTTC

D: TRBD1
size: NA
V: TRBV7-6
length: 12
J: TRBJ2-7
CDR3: CASSEDRAEQYF
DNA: TGTGCCAGCAGCGAAGACAGGGCCGAGCAGTACTTC

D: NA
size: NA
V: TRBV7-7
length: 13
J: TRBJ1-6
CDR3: CASSRNDLTPLHF
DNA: TGTGCTAGCAGCCGAAACGATCTCACACCCCTCCACTTT

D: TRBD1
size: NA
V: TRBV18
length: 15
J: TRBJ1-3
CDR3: CASSGTGSFGNTIYF
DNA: TGTGCCAGCTCCGGGACAGGGTCATTCGGAAACACCATATATTTT

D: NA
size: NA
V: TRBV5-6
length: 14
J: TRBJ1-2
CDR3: CASSLADGPPHYTF
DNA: TGTGCCAGCAGCTTAGCCGACGGCCCTCCCCACTACACCTTC

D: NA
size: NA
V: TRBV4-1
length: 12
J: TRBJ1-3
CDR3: CASSLSGNTIYF
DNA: TGCGCCAGCAGTCTCTCCGGAAACACCATATATTTT

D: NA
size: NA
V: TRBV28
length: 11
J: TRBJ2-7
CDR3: CASLGIDEQYF
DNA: TGTGCCAGCTTGGGGATTGACGAGCAGTACTTC

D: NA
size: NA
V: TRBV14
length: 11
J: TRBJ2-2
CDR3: CASSQPGELFF
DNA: TGTGCCAGCAGCCAGCCCGGGGAGCTGTTTTTT

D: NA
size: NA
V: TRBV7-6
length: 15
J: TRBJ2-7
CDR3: CASSLETGSGYEQYF
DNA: TGTGCCAGCAGCTTAGAAACAGGCAGTGGCTACGAGCAGTACTTC

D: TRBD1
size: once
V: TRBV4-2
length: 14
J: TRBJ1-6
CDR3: CASSRPGQVMALHF
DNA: TGTGCCAGCAGCCGTCCGGGACAGGTAATGGCCCTCCACTTT

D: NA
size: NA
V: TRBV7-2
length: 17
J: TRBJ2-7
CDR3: CASSLEVVGPHSYEQYF
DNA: TGTGCCAGCAGCTTAGAGGTTGTTGGACCCCACTCCTACGAGCAGTACTTC

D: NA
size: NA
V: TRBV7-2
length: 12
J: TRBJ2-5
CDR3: CASSLARQKQYF
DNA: TGTGCCAGCAGCTTAGCGCGGCAGAAACAGTACTTC

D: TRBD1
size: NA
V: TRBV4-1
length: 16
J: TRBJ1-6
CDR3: CASSQVEGARNSPLHF
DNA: TGCGCCAGCAGCCAAGTAGAGGGGGCCCGGAATTCACCCCTCCACTTT

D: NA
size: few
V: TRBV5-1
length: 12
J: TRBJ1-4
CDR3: CARGGGREKLFF
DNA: TGCGCCAGAGGGGGGGGACGAGAAAAACTGTTTTTT

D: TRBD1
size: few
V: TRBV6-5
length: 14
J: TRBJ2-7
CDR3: CASSPGTGLYEQYF
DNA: TGTGCCAGCAGTCCGGGGACAGGGTTATACGAGCAGTACTTC

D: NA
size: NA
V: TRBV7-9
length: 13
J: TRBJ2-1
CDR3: CASSEDTSREQFF
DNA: TGTGCCAGCAGCGAGGATACTAGCCGTGAGCAGTTCTTC

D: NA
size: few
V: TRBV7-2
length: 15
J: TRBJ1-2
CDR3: CASSLSPGMNYGYTF
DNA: TGTGCCAGCAGCCTTTCCCCAGGAATGAACTATGGCTACACCTTC

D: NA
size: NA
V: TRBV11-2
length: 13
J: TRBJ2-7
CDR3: CASSSSGTREQYF
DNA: TGTGCCAGCAGCTCTTCAGGGACTCGCGAGCAGTACTTC